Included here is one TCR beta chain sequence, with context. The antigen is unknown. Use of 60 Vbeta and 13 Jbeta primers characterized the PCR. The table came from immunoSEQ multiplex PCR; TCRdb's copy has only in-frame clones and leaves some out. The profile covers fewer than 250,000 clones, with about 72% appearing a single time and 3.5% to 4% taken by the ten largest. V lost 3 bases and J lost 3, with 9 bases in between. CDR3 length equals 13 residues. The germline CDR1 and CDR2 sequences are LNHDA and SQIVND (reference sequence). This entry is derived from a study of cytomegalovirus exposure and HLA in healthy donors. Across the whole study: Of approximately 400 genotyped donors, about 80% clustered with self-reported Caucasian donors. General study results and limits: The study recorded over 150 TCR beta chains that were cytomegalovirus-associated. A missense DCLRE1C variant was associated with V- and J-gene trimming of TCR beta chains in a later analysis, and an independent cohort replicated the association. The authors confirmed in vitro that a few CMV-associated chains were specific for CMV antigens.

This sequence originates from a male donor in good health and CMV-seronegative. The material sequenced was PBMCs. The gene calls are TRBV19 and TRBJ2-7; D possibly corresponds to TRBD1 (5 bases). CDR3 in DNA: TGTGCCAGTAGTATTGGACACCTCTACGAGCAGTACTTC. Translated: CASSIGHLYEQYF.